The 14 T cell receptor beta chains in this list originate from one sample, sequenced in a study of T-cell reconstitution after alpha-beta-depleted transplantation in children. TCRbeta library construction was performed incorporating unique molecular identifiers. TCRdb independently ran MiXCR on the PCR reads; one entry per CDR3 protein. The data hold roughly 400,000 distinct CDR3 sequences, with 43% observed a single time. Here the sequenced sample was PBMCs, taken before TCRalphabeta/CD19-depleted stem cell transplant. The receptors here all came from a girl aged 2 to 10 with aplastic anemia, due to receive a stem cell transplant.

This clonotype appeared a single time. This sequence joins TRBV20-1 and TRBJ2-7, with D uncertain. Between the trimmed V and J ends, which lost 2 bases and 2 bases, there was a span of 10 bases. Germline V CDR1 and CDR2: DFQATT, SNEGSKA (reference sequence). This CDR3 contains 13 residues. As DNA, the CDR3 is TGCAGTGCTAGACTTACCGACACCTACGAGCAGTACTTC. It is translated as CSARLTDTYEQYF.

This clonotype has a handful of counts. The chain couples TRBV18 to TRBJ2-1, with 9 positions matching TRBD2. J lost 4 bases, V lost 3 bases, and 4 bases had no gene match. This CDR3 has 15 amino acids. Germline-derived CDR1 and CDR2 are KGHSH and LQKENI. Written as DNA, the CDR3 is TGTGCCAGCTCACCTCTAGCGGGAAAATACAATGAGCAGTTCTTC. Translated, it gives CASSPLAGKYNEQFF.

The chain employs TRBV12-3 or TRBV12-4 and TRBJ2-1; no clear D. CDR3 length: 12 residues. The germline V and J ends were trimmed by 5 bases and 11 bases, with 13 bases remaining between them. CDR3 sequence: CASSPQDTKQFF. The CDR3 DNA sequence: TGTGCCAGCAGTCCCCAGGATACGAAGCAGTTCTTC.

This clonotype was found many times. The chain employs TRBV7-2 and TRBJ2-1, with TRBD2 matching over 8 bases. The CDR3 is 16 amino acids. Germline loops: CDR1 SGHTA, CDR2 FQGNSA. J was trimmed by 3 bases and V by 5 bases; bases with no gene match: 9. This CDR3 reads CASSPSKREYYNEQFF. The CDR3 nucleotides are TGTGCCAGCAGCCCCTCTAAGCGGGAGTACTACAATGAGCAGTTCTTC.

This chain links TRBV7-2 with TRBJ1-1; D might be TRBD1 (5 bases). The CDR3 consists of 15 residues. Between the trimmed V and J ends, which lost 1 base and 0 bases, there was a span of 9 bases. The V gene's germline CDR1 is SGHTA and CDR2 FQGNSA. DNA of the CDR3: TGTGCCAGCAGCTTAGGGGGGGGAATGAACACTGAAGCTTTCTTT. Translation: CASSLGGGMNTEAFF.

In the case of this clonotype: Compared with germline, one end of the junction differs, possibly owing to a read error. The chain employs TRBV28 and TRBJ2-3; D is undetermined. This CDR3 spans 11 amino acids. The germline gives CDR1 MDHEN, CDR2 SYDVKM. CDR3 residues: CAAGRTDTQYF. The CDR3 DNA sequence: TGTGCCGCCGGTCGCACGGATACGCAGTATTTT.

This clonotype was found many times. The J gene is TRBJ2-5, the V gene TRBV20-1, with 11 bases identical to TRBD2. Unmatched junction bases numbered 8, after V lost 3 bases and J lost 5 bases. CDR1 is DFQATT and CDR2 is SNEGSKA in the germline V gene (reference sequence). The CDR3 sequence is 15 residues long. The CDR3: CSARRLAGGAETQYF. The CDR3 DNA is TGCAGTGCTAGGCGGCTAGCGGGAGGAGCGGAGACCCAGTACTTC.

This sequence joins TRBV12-5 and TRBJ1-5; no definite D call. The CDR3 has 14 residues. Germline V lookup: CDR1 LGHNT, CDR2 FRNRAP. The ends were cut back, 6 bases at V and 3 bases at J, with 12 bases in the middle. The CDR3 loop reads CASGKDGFNQPQHF. The CDR3 DNA sequence: TGTGCTAGTGGAAAGGACGGATTCAATCAGCCCCAGCATTTT.

V is TRBV7-9 and J is TRBJ2-3; the D is unclear. V lost 2 bases and J 0 bases, leaving 12 bases between the germline ends. The germline CDR1 and CDR2 sequences are SEHNR and FQNEAQ (reference sequence). The CDR3 has 16 residues. CDR3 nucleotide sequence: TGTGCCAGCAGCTTACTCCCCGGACCCAGCACAGATACGCAGTATTTT. Translated: CASSLLPGPSTDTQYF.

On this clonotype itself: A much larger clone differs from this one at a single base, so this may be a read error. The rearrangement uses TRBV12-3 or TRBV12-4 and TRBJ1-2; D gene ambiguous. The CDR3 covers 12 residues. In DNA form, the CDR3 reads TGTGCCAGCAGGATAGCTAACTATGGCGACACCTTC. Protein sequence: CASRIANYGDTF.

This clonotype was observed many times. The rearrangement uses TRBV20-1 and TRBJ2-3; D gene unclear. Trimming cost V 3 bases and J 1 base, with 8 bases left between them. The germline V gene has CDR1 DFQATT and CDR2 SNEGSKA (reference sequence). The length of the CDR3 is 13 residues. CDR3 bases: TGCAGTGCTAGGAAGGCAGGCACAGATACGCAGTATTTT. Amino acid sequence: CSARKAGTDTQYF.

The genes are TRBV9 and TRBJ2-1, with D possibly being TRBD2 (5 bases). The V end lost 5 bases, the J end lost 9 bases, and 18 bases lay between the germline ends. The germline gives CDR1 SGDLS, CDR2 YYNGEE. This CDR3 comprises 14 residues. The CDR3 DNA reads TGTGCCAGCAGTGTAAGGACTTCTTCATCTGAGCAGTTCTTC. Its translation: CASSVRTSSSEQFF.

This rearrangement joins TRBV5-4 to TRBJ2-7; TRBD2 aligns across 10 bases. There are 19 residues in the CDR3. Germline CDR1 SGHNT, CDR2 YYREEE (reference sequence). V shed 0 bases, J shed 0 bases, and the junction held 12 bases outside the gene matches. CDR3 loop: CASSLGLVGSSGGSYEQYF. The CDR3 region has the DNA TGTGCCAGCAGCTTGGGTCTAGTTGGGTCTAGCGGGGGCTCCTACGAGCAGTACTTC.

This clonotype occurred many times. This rearrangement joins TRBV6-2 or TRBV6-3 to TRBJ1-1; the match to TRBD1 covers 9 bases. Trimming took 6 bases from V and 5 from J; bases not matched to a gene: 7. The length of the CDR3 is 14 residues. Germline-derived CDR1 and CDR2 are MNHEY and SVGEGT. The CDR3 DNA follows: TGTGCCAGCAGCCGCTGGACAGGGGCAACTGAAGCTTTCTTT. Translated, it gives CASSRWTGATEAFF.